This TCR beta chain derives from a study of vaccination effects on CD4 cells after COVID-19. Overall study findings and caveats: Only a few convalescent patients and no early post-infection timepoints featured in the study. Clones arising from infection and from vaccination showed marked clonal contraction late after vaccination.

The germline CDR1 and CDR2 sequences are SGHNT and YENEEA. The CDR3 is 13 amino acids. V was clipped by 5 bases and J by 10 bases; unmatched bases: 9. Clones were read by immunoSEQ multiplex PCR, and TCRdb kept only the in-frame ones, dropping some. The table includes tens of thousands of clones, 60% to 75% detected once. By sample fraction, this clone is medium-sized. What it binds is unknown. Having been cultured for around ten days, the cells underwent CD4+ T cell isolation. Vaccine recipients lacked prior SARS-CoV-2 infection and had negative nucleocapsid antibodies. The source is a human donor who received a COVID-19 vaccine. The source was CD4+ T cells from PBMCs cultured without peptide, collected before COVID-19 vaccination. The chain carries TRBV11-3 and TRBJ2-7; TRBD2 aligns across 9 bases. The CDR3 loop is CASSTYSGSAQYF. The CDR3 DNA reads TGTGCCAGCAGCACCTATAGCGGGAGCGCACAGTACTTC.